Listed below are T cell receptor beta chains from one sample, sequenced in a study of shared clonotypes between healthy human individuals. Libraries were prepared by immunoSEQ multiplex PCR; TCRdb keeps only in-frame clonotypes and omits some of them. Of under 850,000 clones listed, approximately 77% are singletons. Material for sequencing was memory CD4+ T cells sorted from blood. The source of these receptors is a woman aged 25 to 45 in good health. Each CDR3 is given with its conserved first and last residue. The order of the fields is CDR3 protein, CDR3 DNA, V gene, D gene, clone size, J gene. A D gene is named only where the DNA matches it firmly. Not all rows give a size; the values are once, few, many and, for expanded clones, a class.

CDR3: CAISDGRGAHEQYF; DNA: TGTGCCATCAGTGATGGTCGGGGGGCCCACGAGCAGTACTTC; V: TRBV10-3; D: -; size: -; J: TRBJ2-7
CDR3: CSVDFVQGLGYTF; DNA: TGCAGCGTTGATTTTGTACAGGGTTTAGGCTACACCTTC; V: TRBV29-1; D: -; size: -; J: TRBJ1-2
CDR3: CASSLYAGTENTEAFF; DNA: TGTGCCAGCTCACTCTACGCCGGGACAGAGAACACTGAAGCTTTCTTT; V: TRBV18; D: TRBD1; size: -; J: TRBJ1-1
CDR3: CASRLSGDNTGELFF; DNA: TGCGCCAGCAGGTTGAGCGGGGACAACACCGGGGAGCTGTTTTTT; V: TRBV5-1; D: TRBD2; size: once; J: TRBJ2-2
CDR3: CASSPHAAGTEAFF; DNA: TGTGCCAGCTCACCCCACGCGGCTGGCACTGAAGCTTTCTTT; V: TRBV18; D: -; size: -; J: TRBJ1-1
CDR3: CASSSEKAAGASTNEKLFF; DNA: TGTGCCAGCAGCTCTGAAAAGGCCGCTGGTGCCTCAACTAATGAAAAACTGTTTTTT; V: TRBV21-1; D: -; size: once; J: TRBJ1-4
CDR3: CAWSPGGQETQYF; DNA: TGTGCCTGGAGTCCGGGGGGGCAGGAGACCCAGTACTTC; V: TRBV30; D: TRBD2; size: -; J: TRBJ2-5
CDR3: CASSLFLLASNTGELFF; DNA: TGTGCCAGCAGCTTGTTTCTCCTGGCGTCGAACACCGGGGAGCTGTTTTTT; V: TRBV5-6; D: -; size: -; J: TRBJ2-2
CDR3: CASRLAGDTSYNEQFF; DNA: TGCGCCAGCCGACTAGCGGGAGATACGTCCTACAATGAGCAGTTCTTC; V: TRBV5-1; D: TRBD2; size: -; J: TRBJ2-1
CDR3: CASSESGIRRDEQFF; DNA: TGTGCCAGCAGTGAGAGCGGGATAAGGCGGGATGAGCAGTTCTTC; V: TRBV6-1; D: TRBD2; size: -; J: TRBJ2-1